This TCR beta chain was sequenced during a study of T cells in Graves' hyperthyroidism and ophthalmopathy. This clonotype was detected ten times or more. Its specificity is not known. Reasons for excluding patients were uncontrolled infection, other autoimmune disease, pregnancy or lactation. Orbital computed tomography and thyroid ultrasound, together with serum TRAb and thyroxine and clinical symptoms, were used for diagnoses. The CDR3 totals 18 residues. V shed 0 bases, J shed 5 bases, and the junction held 7 bases outside the gene matches. CDR1 is LGHDT and CDR2 is YNNKEL in the germline V gene (reference sequence). Findings and caveats of the study: Also found in blood were most expanded thyroid clonotypes above 0.001.

The investigators amplified TCR beta CDR3 regions from RNA transcripts. Researchers ran a first-round RT-PCR on the TCR CDR3 using the HTBI primer set. TCRdb passed the multiplex PCR reads through MiXCR, listing each CDR3 protein once. The table has 600,000 to 750,000 distinct CDR3 sequences, around a sixth seen once; the top ten hold 15% to 19%. The sequenced sample was blood. J is TRBJ2-5 and V is TRBV3-1; 15 bases line up with TRBD2. The source is a man aged 45-60 years with Graves' hyperthyroidism. The CDR3 protein is CASSQDRTSGRAAETQYF. CDR3 bases: TGTGCCAGCAGCCAAGATAGGACTAGCGGGAGGGCCGCTGAGACCCAGTACTTC.